The 15 T cell receptor beta chains given below trace back to one sample, sequenced in a study of CD8 T cells in ankylosing spondylitis. MiXCR, applied by TCRdb to the 5' RACE reads, yields one record per CDR3 protein. This table holds approximately 220,000 distinct CDR3 sequences, roughly a tenth found once. Specimen: blood, either unsorted or a sorted T cell fraction (not recorded which). The receptors shown here come from a male donor with ankylosing spondylitis or in good health (not recorded which).

CDR3 region: CASSVTSTSSGETQYF. The DNA for the CDR3 is TGTGCCAGCAGTGTTACATCTACTAGTTCGGGAGAGACCCAGTACTTC. The chain couples TRBV11-1 to TRBJ2-5; maybe TRBD2 (5 bases). The V end was cut by 6 bases, the J end by 4 bases, with 21 bases between. Germline lookup yields CDR1 SGHAT and CDR2 FQDESV (reference sequence). The CDR3 length is 16 residues.

The table lists this clonotype with many counts. This chain connects TRBV7-6 to TRBJ2-1, with 7 nucleotides matching TRBD1. The junction had 5 bases not matched to a gene; V was cut back by 1 base and J by 2 bases. CDR3 length: 16 amino acids. Per germline, CDR1 SGHVS and CDR2 FNYEAQ. The CDR3 DNA follows: TGTGCCAGCAGCTTAGTTGCCGGGACAGCCTACAATGAGCAGTTCTTC. Its translation is CASSLVAGTAYNEQFF.

This clonotype showed up many times. This rearrangement joins TRBV7-2 to TRBJ1-1, with TRBD1 as a possible D gene (5 bases). Trimming took off 5 bases at V and 4 bases at J, with 14 bases between the two ends. CDR3 size: 14 residues. Germline V lookup: CDR1 SGHTA, CDR2 FQGNSA. CDR3 in amino acids: CASSLDSKGTEAFF. The CDR3 DNA reads TGTGCCAGCAGCCTTGACAGTAAGGGCACTGAAGCTTTCTTT.

This clonotype was seen many times. The gene calls are TRBV7-6 and TRBJ2-3; D might be TRBD2 (5 bases). The CDR3 contains 17 residues. Trimming removed 5 bases at V and 4 bases at J, with 22 bases between. Germline-derived CDR1 and CDR2 are SGHVS and FNYEAQ. The CDR3 DNA follows: TGTGCCAGCAGCACTCCACCCGGAGGAGCGGTTGCAGATACGCAGTATTTT. Translating it yields CASSTPPGGAVADTQYF.

This clonotype has ten or more counts. V is TRBV7-2 and J is TRBJ1-4; TRBD1 aligns across 7 bases. The CDR3 has 15 residues. The V gene's germline CDR1 is SGHTA and CDR2 FQGNSA. The V and J ends lost 7 bases and 7 bases, in that order; junction bases with no gene match: 12. CDR3 nucleotide sequence: TGTGCCAGCACCTCGGAGGGGGCGTTCGGTGAAAAACTGTTTTTT. Amino acid sequence: CASTSEGAFGEKLFF.

The rearrangement links TRBV5-6 to TRBJ2-1; possible D gene TRBD2, 5 bases. Germline assignment: CDR1 SGHDT and CDR2 YYEEEE. V lost 3 bases and J 6 bases, leaving 10 bases between the germline ends. The CDR3 contains 13 residues. The CDR3 coding sequence is TGTGCCAGCAGCTCGGGATTGGGCAATGAGCAGTTCTTC. This encodes CASSSGLGNEQFF.

The chain uses TRBV20-1 and TRBJ2-3; a possible D gene is TRBD2 (6 bases). V was shortened by 2 bases and J by 4 bases, with 16 bases between the two germline ends. This CDR3 is built from 15 residues. The germline gives CDR1 DFQATT, CDR2 SNEGSKA (reference sequence). CDR3 residues: CSARRPGLSSDTQYF. In DNA form, the CDR3 reads TGCAGTGCTAGAAGGCCGGGACTTTCCTCAGATACGCAGTATTTT.

This clonotype was observed once. The CDR3: CASSVRGIGELFF. The CDR3 region has the DNA TGTGCCAGCAGCGTCAGGGGGATAGGGGAGCTGTTTTTT. The chain links TRBV7-3 to TRBJ2-2, with TRBD1 matching 7 bases. The germline CDR1 and CDR2 sequences are SGHTA and FQGTGA. V was clipped by 5 bases and J by 8 bases; unmatched bases: 5. The CDR3 has 13 amino acids.

This clonotype was observed many times. The chain links TRBV12-3 or TRBV12-4 to TRBJ1-1; D possibly corresponds to TRBD1 (6 bases). The CDR3 length is 14 residues. Trimming took off 0 bases at V and 6 bases at J, with 11 bases between the two ends. CDR3 sequence: CASSLAGGASEAFF. In DNA form, the CDR3 reads TGTGCCAGCAGTTTAGCCGGGGGCGCGTCTGAAGCTTTCTTT.

This clonotype was detected ten times or more. J is TRBJ1-6 and V is TRBV20-1, with D tentatively TRBD1 (6 bases). The germline V gene encodes CDR1 DFQATT and CDR2 SNEGSKA (reference sequence). The length of the CDR3 is 14 residues. V lost 6 bases to trimming and J lost 8 bases, with 17 bases between them. The CDR3 reads CSATPGGGDSPLHF. The CDR3 nucleotides read TGCAGTGCCACCCCCGGGGGGGGCGATTCACCCCTCCACTTT.

This clonotype was seen at least ten times. The chain employs TRBV9 and TRBJ2-3; D perhaps matches TRBD1 (5 bases). This CDR3 has 14 residues. The germline CDR1 and CDR2 sequences are SGDLS and YYNGEE. Trimming stripped 1 base from V and 4 bases from J, with 10 bases between. The DNA of the CDR3 is TGTGCCAGCAGCGTAATCCCAGGGCCAGATACGCAGTATTTT. Translation: CASSVIPGPDTQYF.

This clonotype was detected ten times or more. V usage is TRBV15 and J usage is TRBJ2-1; D might be TRBD1 or TRBD2, each matching 6 bases. The V end was cut by 7 bases, the J end by 0 bases, with 10 bases between. The CDR3 has 14 residues. Germline CDR1 reads LNHNV; CDR2 reads YYDKDF (reference sequence). The CDR3 spells CATKGGISYNEQFF. DNA for the CDR3: TGTGCCACCAAGGGGGGTATCTCCTACAATGAGCAGTTCTTC.

This clonotype was counted at least ten times. The chain is built from TRBV7-8 and TRBJ1-3; D gene uncertain. Trimming cost V 0 bases and J 0 bases, with 9 bases left between them. Germline V gene data show CDR1 as SGHVS and CDR2 as FQNEAQ. The CDR3 length is 16 residues. The CDR3 sequence: CASSLAILSSGNTIYF. Here the CDR3 DNA reads TGTGCCAGCAGCTTAGCGATCCTAAGCTCTGGAAACACCATATATTTT.

This clonotype was observed at least ten times. The chain links TRBV5-1 to TRBJ2-3; tentatively, D is TRBD2 (5 bases). The CDR3 runs 15 residues. The germline CDR1 and CDR2 sequences are SGHRS and YFSETQ. Trimming stripped 0 bases from V and 5 bases from J, with 13 bases between. For the CDR3, the DNA is TGCGCCAGCAGCTTGGCGGGCAGAAGCGGAGATACGCAGTATTTT. This codes for CASSLAGRSGDTQYF.

The table lists this clonotype with many counts. This chain connects TRBV7-2 to TRBJ1-4, with D maybe TRBD1 (6 bases). Per the germline V gene, CDR1 is SGHTA and CDR2 is FQGNSA. The germline V and J ends were trimmed by 4 bases and 11 bases, with 11 bases remaining between them. The CDR3 extends over 12 amino acids. CDR3 protein: CASSYTGTKLFF. The CDR3 DNA follows: TGTGCCAGCAGCTATACAGGGACCAAACTGTTTTTT.